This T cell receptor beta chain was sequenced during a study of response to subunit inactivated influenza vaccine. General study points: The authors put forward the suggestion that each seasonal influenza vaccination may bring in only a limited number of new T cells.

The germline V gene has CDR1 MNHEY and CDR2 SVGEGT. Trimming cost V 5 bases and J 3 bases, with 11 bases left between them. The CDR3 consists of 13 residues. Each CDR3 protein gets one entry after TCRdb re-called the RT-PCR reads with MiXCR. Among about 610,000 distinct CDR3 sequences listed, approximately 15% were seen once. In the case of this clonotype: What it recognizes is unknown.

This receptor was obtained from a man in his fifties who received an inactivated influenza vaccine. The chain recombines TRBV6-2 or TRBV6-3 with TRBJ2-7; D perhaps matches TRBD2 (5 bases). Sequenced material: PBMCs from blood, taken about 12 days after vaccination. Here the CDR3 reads CASSNEGYYEQYF. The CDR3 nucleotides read TGTGCCAGCAGTAACGAGGGTTACTACGAGCAGTACTTC.